The 30 T cell receptor beta chains presented below share a single source sample, sequenced in a study of blood T cell repertoires in COVID-19. Assay used: immunoSEQ multiplex PCR; TCRdb lists only in-frame clones, some missing. The sample yields 150,000 to 200,000 clones, roughly four fifths seen once. The material sequenced was peripheral blood. The receptor source for this set is an elderly woman with acute or convalescent COVID-19.

The genes are TRBV5-1 and TRBJ2-7; 9 bases line up with TRBD1. Unmatched junction bases numbered 8, after V lost 8 bases and J lost 2 bases. The CDR3 consists of 14 residues. Germline assignment: CDR1 SGHRS and CDR2 YFSETQ. CDR3 bases: TGCGCCAGTAAAAGGGGACAGGGCACCTACGAGCAGTACTTC. It encodes CASKRGQGTYEQYF.

This rearrangement joins TRBV7-2 to TRBJ1-5, with D tentatively TRBD1 (6 bases). V was cut by 1 base and J by 7 bases, with 8 bases left in between. The germline gives CDR1 SGHTA, CDR2 FQGNSA. The CDR3 consists of 13 residues. The CDR3, as DNA: TGTGCCAGCAGCTTAGAGGGGGGGCAGCCCCAGCATTTT. Its protein is CASSLEGGQPQHF.

The chain has TRBV7-2 and TRBJ1-2, with D maybe TRBD1 (6 bases). V was cut by 4 bases and J by 2 bases, with 17 bases left in between. Germline values: CDR1 SGHTA, CDR2 FQGNSA. The CDR3 runs 16 residues. This CDR3 is CASSSNSGDPNYGYTF. The CDR3 coding sequence is TGTGCCAGCAGCTCAAACTCAGGGGACCCAAACTATGGCTACACCTTC. The full variable domain, rest sourced from reference TRBV7-2 and TRBJ1-2, is GAGVSQSPSNKVTEKGKDVELRCDPISGHTALYWYRQSLGQGLEFLIYFQGNSAPDKSGLPSDRFSAERTGGSVSTLTIQRTQQEDSAVYLCASSSNSGDPNYGYTFGSGTRLTVV.

The chain combines TRBV19 with TRBJ1-1; maybe TRBD1 (6 bases). V gave up 1 base and J gave up 11 bases, with 11 bases separating them. The CDR3 consists of 12 residues. Germline loops: CDR1 LNHDA, CDR2 SQIVND (reference sequence). CDR3 sequence: CASSIVTGWAFF. The CDR3, as DNA: TGTGCCAGTAGTATAGTAACAGGGTGGGCTTTCTTT.

This clone appeared once. V is TRBV28 and J is TRBJ1-2; 7 bases are shared with TRBD1. CDR3 length: 16 residues. CDR1 MDHEN and CDR2 SYDVKM come from the germline V gene. With V trimmed by 6 bases and J by 8 bases, 18 bases remained unmatched. The CDR3: CASSLSVPQGVGGYTF. The CDR3 coding sequence is TGTGCCAGCAGCCTCTCCGTTCCCCAGGGGGTTGGAGGCTACACCTTC.

The chain is built from TRBV30 and TRBJ2-5, with a tentative D call TRBD2 (5 bases). The germline V and J ends were trimmed by 5 bases and 2 bases, with 27 bases remaining between them. In germline, CDR1 is GTSNPN, CDR2 SVGIG (reference sequence). CDR3 length: 18 amino acids. CDR3 protein: CAWLAKALVGADQETQYF. CDR3 coding DNA: TGTGCCTGGCTCGCTAAGGCCCTCGTGGGAGCGGATCAAGAGACCCAGTACTTC. Supplemented by reference TRBV30 and TRBJ2-5, the full variable domain reads SQTIHQWPATLVQPVGSPLSLECTVEGTSNPNLYWYRQAAGRGLQLLFYSVGIGQISSEVPQNLSASRPQDRQFILSSKKLLLSDSGFYLCAWLAKALVGADQETQYFGPGTRLLVL.

This chain uses TRBV18 with TRBJ2-5, with 7 bases identical to TRBD1. The length of the CDR3 is 14 residues. V shed 2 bases and J 3 bases; nucleotides not matched to a gene: 3. CDR1 KGHSH and CDR2 LQKENI come from the germline V gene. The CDR3 DNA is TGTGCCAGCTCACCAGACAGGGCGGAAGAGACCCAGTACTTC. Translation: CASSPDRAEETQYF.

The chain has TRBV18 and TRBJ2-3; D is perhaps TRBD1 (5 bases). Germline CDR1 and CDR2: KGHSH and LQKENI. Trimming removed 3 bases at V and 0 bases at J, with 13 bases between. The CDR3 sequence is 16 residues long. The CDR3 nucleotides read TGTGCCAGCTCACCGACAGCTCCGTCTAGCACAGATACGCAGTATTTT. Translation: CASSPTAPSSTDTQYF.

The rearrangement uses TRBV7-2 and TRBJ1-2; D is uncertain. V shed 1 base and J shed 8 bases, with 11 bases lying between them. CDR3 length equals 13 residues. The germline V gene has CDR1 SGHTA and CDR2 FQGNSA. The CDR3 sequence: CASSLGAGVGYTF. The CDR3 DNA reads TGTGCCAGCAGCTTAGGGGCCGGGGTCGGCTACACCTTC.

This clone was detected only a few times. The CDR3 spells CASSTHRVGEQFF. Here the CDR3 DNA reads TGTGCCAGCAGTACGCACAGGGTTGGTGAGCAGTTCTTC. The chain has TRBV6-5 and TRBJ2-1; maybe TRBD1 (6 bases). V dropped 5 bases and J dropped 9 bases, with 14 bases sitting between them. The CDR3 spans 13 residues. The germline V gene has CDR1 MNHEY and CDR2 SVGAGI.

This clone was recorded only once. The CDR3 sequence is CASSPGTGGGEQYF. The DNA for the CDR3 is TGCGCCAGCAGCCCAGGGACAGGGGGCGGCGAGCAGTACTTC. The chain uses TRBV5-1 and TRBJ2-7; TRBD1 aligns across 12 bases. The ends lost 4 bases at V and 6 bases at J; junction bases unmatched: 5. The CDR3 runs to 14 residues. CDR1 is SGHRS, CDR2 YFSETQ, per germline. The full variable domain, its missing parts supplied by reference TRBV5-1 and TRBJ2-7, is KAGVTQTPRYLIKTRGQQVTLSCSPISGHRSVSWYQQTPGQGLQFLFEYFSETQRNKGNFPGRFSGRQFSNSRSEMNVSTLELGDSALYLCASSPGTGGGEQYFGPGTRLTVT.

In this sample, this clone turned up once. The chain carries TRBV18 and TRBJ2-2, with 10 bases identical to TRBD1. Unmatched junction bases numbered 8, after V lost 2 bases and J lost 8 bases. Germline CDR1 reads KGHSH; CDR2 reads LQKENI. The CDR3 contains 16 residues. The DNA of the CDR3 is TGTGCCAGCTCACCAGTGGTGACAGGGGGCCTAGGGGAGCTGTTTTTT. This sequence encodes CASSPVVTGGLGELFF.

The chain couples TRBV6-2 or TRBV6-3 to TRBJ2-2; TRBD1 might be the D (6 bases). The CDR3 runs 16 residues. V was trimmed by 8 bases and J by 5 bases, leaving 21 bases between them. Germline V CDR1 and CDR2: MNHEY, SVGEGT. Here the CDR3 reads CASRRRKGQGTGELFF. The CDR3 DNA reads as TGTGCCAGCCGCCGCAGGAAGGGGCAGGGGACCGGGGAGCTGTTTTTT.

The rearrangement joins TRBV6-5 to TRBJ1-5; D might be TRBD1 (5 bases). Germline V gives CDR1 MNHEY, CDR2 SVGAGI. This CDR3 comprises 15 residues. V shed 6 bases and J shed 6 bases, with 18 bases lying between them. The CDR3 sequence is CASRPSGRVGQPQHF. In DNA form, the CDR3 reads TGTGCCAGCAGGCCAAGTGGCAGGGTCGGTCAGCCCCAGCATTTT.

V and J are TRBV5-6 and TRBJ2-7; 10 bases map to TRBD2. The germline V gene has CDR1 SGHDT and CDR2 YYEEEE. The CDR3 runs to 16 residues. Trimming cost V 4 bases and J 2 bases; bases outside gene matches: 9. The CDR3 protein is CASSLYGTSEAYEQYF. The CDR3 bases are TGTGCCAGCAGCCTCTACGGGACTAGCGAGGCCTACGAGCAGTACTTC.

This clone appeared a few times. The chain recombines TRBV6-2 or TRBV6-3 with TRBJ1-2; D call uncertain. The CDR3 has 14 residues. Germline-derived CDR1 and CDR2 are MNHEY and SVGEGT. Trimming stripped 3 bases from V and 7 bases from J, with 15 bases between. The CDR3 here is CASSYSEVAAGYTF. The CDR3 nucleotides read TGTGCCAGCAGTTATTCCGAAGTCGCGGCTGGCTACACCTTC.

This chain links TRBV9 with TRBJ1-1; no clear D gene. V was clipped by 4 bases and J by 4 bases, with 17 bases between them. CDR1 and CDR2 (germline): SGDLS, YYNGEE. The CDR3 totals 15 residues. The CDR3 coding sequence is TGTGCCAGCAGCATCCAGGCGGCGGCGGGCACTGAAGCTTTCTTT. Its translation: CASSIQAAAGTEAFF.

In DNA, the CDR3 is TGCGCCAGCAGCTTGGAAGGGACAGGGAATCAGCCCCAGCATTTT. Its translation is CASSLEGTGNQPQHF. The rearrangement links TRBV5-1 to TRBJ1-5, with 9 bases matching TRBD1. Per the germline V gene, CDR1 is SGHRS and CDR2 is YFSETQ. V lost 0 bases and J lost 4; bases outside the gene matches: 2. This CDR3 has 15 residues.

V usage is TRBV7-9 and J usage is TRBJ2-7; 11 positions match TRBD1. Looked up from germline, CDR1 is SEHNR and CDR2 is FQNEAQ (reference sequence). Unmatched junction bases numbered 7, after V lost 5 bases and J lost 4 bases. This CDR3 is 15 amino acids long. In DNA, the CDR3 is TGTGCCAGCAGCGTTGGGGACAGGGGGAAGTACGAGCAGTACTTC. It specifies CASSVGDRGKYEQYF.

The genes are TRBV7-8 and TRBJ2-7; no clear D gene. V lost 4 bases to trimming and J lost 1 base, with 23 bases between them. The CDR3 has 18 residues. Looked up from germline, CDR1 is SGHVS and CDR2 is FQNEAQ. CDR3 region: CASSSLRPLRVSSYEQYF. The CDR3 nucleotides read TGTGCCAGCAGCTCCCTCCGTCCCCTCCGGGTATCATCCTACGAGCAGTACTTC.

The chain recombines TRBV10-3 with TRBJ2-7, with D perhaps TRBD2 (5 bases). Per the germline V gene, CDR1 is ENHRY and CDR2 is SYGVKD. V lost 1 base to trimming and J lost 5 bases, with 6 bases between them. The CDR3 extends over 12 amino acids. This CDR3 is CAISEWRDEQYF. The CDR3 region has the DNA TGTGCCATCAGTGAGTGGCGGGACGAGCAGTACTTC.

V gene TRBV7-4 combines with J gene TRBJ1-3; 7 nucleotides agree with TRBD1. This CDR3 region has 20 residues. V was pared by 5 bases and J by 1 base, with 20 bases of the junction left unmatched. The germline CDR1 and CDR2 sequences are SGHVT and SQSDAQ. The CDR3 loop is CASSPGTDKTPTWSGNTIYF. CDR3 sequence (DNA): TGTGCCAGCAGCCCCGGGACAGATAAAACCCCAACCTGGTCTGGAAACACCATATATTTT.

The rearrangement uses TRBV3-1 (or the pseudogene TRBV3-2) and TRBJ2-1; maybe TRBD1 (6 bases). The ends were cut back, 3 bases at V and 5 bases at J, with 11 bases in the middle. CDR1 LGHDT and CDR2 YNNKEL come from the germline V gene (reference sequence). The CDR3 is made up of 14 amino acids. CDR3 bases: TGTGCCAGCAGCCACCGGACAGTCAACAATGAGCAGTTCTTC. It codes for CASSHRTVNNEQFF.

This clone was detected ten times or more. V is TRBV14 and J is TRBJ2-1; 14 bases are a match to TRBD2. The CDR3 length is 16 residues. CDR1 and CDR2 from the germline V gene are SGHDN and FVKESK. V shed 4 bases, J shed 6 bases, and the junction held 5 bases outside the gene matches. The CDR3 protein is CASSLSTSGRVNEQFF. The DNA of the CDR3 is TGTGCCAGCAGCCTTTCGACTAGCGGGAGGGTCAATGAGCAGTTCTTC.

The chain uses TRBV27 and TRBJ2-1, with TRBD1 as a possible D gene (5 bases). The CDR3 has 14 amino acids. CDR1 MNHEY and CDR2 SMNVEV come from the germline V gene (reference sequence). The V end lost 3 bases, the J end lost 8 bases, and 14 bases lay between the germline ends. The CDR3 DNA reads TGTGCCAGCAGTTTTAGTGCAGGGTACGATGAGCAGTTCTTC. As protein: CASSFSAGYDEQFF.

The V call is TRBV30, the J call TRBJ1-5; D remains ambiguous. Germline-derived CDR1 and CDR2 are GTSNPN and SVGIG (reference sequence). Trimming removed 3 bases at V and 0 bases at J, with 9 bases between. This CDR3 spans 14 amino acids. The CDR3 sequence: CAWSEGPSNQPQHF. CDR3 DNA sequence: TGTGCCTGGAGCGAGGGCCCTAGCAATCAGCCCCAGCATTTT.

The genes are TRBV7-9 and TRBJ2-2, with D maybe TRBD1 (6 bases). The germline CDR1 and CDR2 sequences are SEHNR and FQNEAQ (reference sequence). The CDR3 runs to 15 residues. The germline V and J ends were trimmed by 1 base and 5 bases, with 11 bases remaining between them. CDR3 sequence reads: CASSLVLGGTGELFF. The CDR3 DNA reads TGTGCCAGCAGCTTAGTCCTAGGGGGAACCGGGGAGCTGTTTTTT. Drawing the rest from reference TRBV7-9 and TRBJ2-2, the complete variable domain is DTGVSQNPRHKITKRGQNVTFRCDPISEHNRLYWYRQTLGQGPEFLTYFQNEAQLEKSRLLSDRFSAERPKGSFSTLEIQRTEQGDSAMYLCASSLVLGGTGELFFGEGSRLTVL.

V is TRBV18 and J is TRBJ1-1; perhaps TRBD1 as D (6 bases). Trimming shortened V by 2 bases and J by 0 bases, and 16 bases separated the two germline ends. The CDR3 is 17 residues long. Germline CDR1 is KGHSH and CDR2 is LQKENI. The CDR3 DNA reads TGTGCCAGCTCACCAAGTGGGCAGGGGCGATTGAACACTGAAGCTTTCTTT. This codes for CASSPSGQGRLNTEAFF.

V and J are TRBV30 and TRBJ2-7, with 7 bases aligning to TRBD1. The CDR3 spans 12 residues. Germline V CDR1 and CDR2: GTSNPN, SVGIG (reference sequence). The ends lost 4 bases at V and 3 bases at J; junction bases unmatched: 3. Written as DNA, the CDR3 is TGTGCCTGGAACAGGGGATTCTACGAGCAGTACTTC. Its translation is CAWNRGFYEQYF.

The chain links TRBV7-9 to TRBJ1-4; unclear D gene. V was cut by 2 bases and J by 4 bases, with 11 bases left in between. Germline CDR1 reads SEHNR; CDR2 reads FQNEAQ (reference sequence). There are 15 residues in the CDR3. As DNA, the CDR3 is TGTGCCAGCAGCTTAAAGGGAGCTGTTAATGAAAAACTGTTTTTT. This translates into CASSLKGAVNEKLFF.